The present TCR beta chain was sequenced within a study of blood T cells in healthy people across ages. Study-wide points: It was held that the diversity estimates obtained from one million T cells were underestimates.

This CDR3 contains 12 residues. V shed 9 bases and J shed 6 bases, with 14 bases lying between them. The germline V gene encodes CDR1 SNHLY and CDR2 FYNNEI. Worth noting for this clonotype: Its antigen is unidentified.

Together with a sample-barcoded 5' primer, a J-beta primer mix was included in a second PCR lasting roughly 6 to 12 cycles. TCRdb itself ran the 5' RACE reads through MiXCR, one entry per CDR3 protein. The data contain roughly 1,000,000 distinct CDR3 sequences, almost 25% of them seen just once; the ten biggest clones take up approximately 0.79%. Separately, the same data were catalogued under a study of T cells of mothers and their children.

The chain uses TRBV2 and TRBJ1-2; possibly TRBD1 for D (6 bases). The TCR originated in a girl aged 2 to 9 in good health. The specimen sequenced was blood. The CDR3 coding sequence is TGTGCCAGTGCTCAGGGGCTTAATGGCTACACCTTC. This codes for CASAQGLNGYTF.